This T cell receptor (beta chain) was documented in a study of T cell changes during pregnancy in multiple sclerosis. Using immunoSEQ multiplex PCR, the repertoire was profiled, and TCRdb retains in-frame clones only, with some absent. Of approximately 51,000 clones in the sample, about nine tenths were seen once. The germline gives CDR1 SNHLY, CDR2 FYNNEI. V lost 4 bases and J 6 bases, leaving 18 bases between the germline ends. This CDR3 has 15 residues. In its sample, this clone was seen a few times. The clonotype originates from a female donor with multiple sclerosis, enrolled in a pregnancy study. The source was CD4+ T cells from peripheral blood mononuclear cells, collected after pregnancy. The V and J genes are TRBV2 and TRBJ1-1; D is possibly TRBD1 (6 bases). CDR3 in amino acids: CASSAGGAVRAEAFF. The DNA for the CDR3 is TGTGCCAGCAGTGCGGGGGGCGCGGTAAGGGCTGAAGCTTTCTTT.